The TCR beta chain under discussion was sequenced for a study of post-analysis software for immune sequencing data. In regard to this clonotype: The antigen is unknown.

Unique molecular identifiers were carried by the TCR beta cDNA libraries. Once roughly 1 to 11 million T cells were used, roughly 0.5 million cDNA molecules resulted. One entry per CDR3 protein, called by TCRdb with MiXCR from the PCR reads. The sample includes about 810,000 distinct CDR3 sequences, roughly 50% seen only once; the top ten take approximately 4.3%. The CDR3 is 17 residues long. V lost 2 bases, J lost 2 bases, and 16 bases lay in between. Germline V CDR1 and CDR2: KGHSH, LQKENI. Findings and caveats of the study: When patients were compared with controls, roughly five TRBV segments were more frequent, TRBV5-6, TRBV5-1 and TRBV20-1 among them. In multiple sclerosis, normalized Chao1 diversity was significantly below that of controls.

The receptor comes from a girl aged 5-17 years with multiple sclerosis. The sequencing input was blood. The chain recombines TRBV18 with TRBJ1-5, with D perhaps matching TRBD1 (5 bases). The CDR3 coding sequence is TGTGCCAGCTCACCAAGAGGAAGAGGGGCTGGCAATCAGCCCCAGCATTTT. Protein sequence: CASSPRGRGAGNQPQHF.